This T cell receptor (beta chain) appears in the sequencing data of a study of spatial heterogeneity in lung cancer. This clonotype was found many times. Between the trimmed V and J ends, which lost 2 bases and 8 bases, there was a span of 15 bases. This CDR3 is 14 amino acids long. In germline, CDR1 is LGHNA, CDR2 YNFKEQ. TCRdb processed the 5' RACE reads anew with MiXCR; each CDR3 protein has one entry. Altogether 4,900 or so distinct CDR3 sequences are present, approximately 15% being singletons, with the ten largest covering 6% to 8%. Time point given: sample taken at primary tumor resection. The input material, whole RNA from tumor, nontumor lung or frozen PBMC, was sequenced unsorted.

The sample here was PBMCs, taken at surgery. The chain recombines TRBV4-2 with TRBJ1-2, with D tentatively TRBD1 (6 bases). The clonotype comes from a male donor with early-stage non-small cell lung cancer. This chain's CDR3 is CASSQRHTGGGYTF. For the CDR3, the DNA is TGTGCCAGCAGCCAAAGACACACCGGGGGCGGCTACACCTTC.